This T cell receptor (beta chain) was sequenced in a study of Graves' ophthalmopathy and Graves' hyperthyroidism. Study summary: Hyperthyroidism counted as stable given no ophthalmopathy within 18 months of follow-up. Study-wide findings and caveats: Built on 13 signatures, a model told ophthalmopathy apart from stable hyperthyroidism with 87.88% sensitivity and around 80% specificity. Most expanded clonotypes in thyroid above 0.001 frequency also showed up in blood. The model flagged ophthalmopathy progression at around 70% sensitivity and around 72% specificity.

This clonotype was seen a few times. Its antigen is undetermined. The V end lost 0 bases, the J end lost 10 bases, and 15 bases lay between the germline ends. CDR3 size: 13 residues. CDR1 and CDR2 from the germline V gene are SQVTM and ANQGSEA. As the template, RNA transcripts were used to amplify TCR beta CDR3 regions. HTBI primers were employed in first-round RT-PCR, then a second-round multiplex PCR followed. TCRdb re-analysed the multiplex PCR reads in MiXCR, keeping a single row per CDR3 protein. The sample has about 1.2 million distinct CDR3 sequences; about 40% are singletons. The V and J genes are TRBV29-1 and TRBJ1-1; D remains ambiguous. This TCR came from an adult man with Graves' hyperthyroidism. The sequencing input was peripheral blood or thyroid tissue (not recorded which). The CDR3 reads CSVEDPFGMRAFF. CDR3 sequence (DNA): TGCAGCGTTGAAGATCCCTTTGGGATGAGAGCTTTCTTT.